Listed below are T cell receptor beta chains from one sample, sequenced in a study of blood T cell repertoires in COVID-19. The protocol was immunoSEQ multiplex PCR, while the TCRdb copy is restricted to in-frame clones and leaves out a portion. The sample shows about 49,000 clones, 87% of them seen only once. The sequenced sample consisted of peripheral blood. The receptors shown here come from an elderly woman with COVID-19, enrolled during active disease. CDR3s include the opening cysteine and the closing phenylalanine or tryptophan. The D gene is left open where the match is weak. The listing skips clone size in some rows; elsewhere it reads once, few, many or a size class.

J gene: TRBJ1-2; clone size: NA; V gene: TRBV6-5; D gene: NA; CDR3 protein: CASSYGGGIEPTSF; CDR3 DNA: TGTGCCAGCAGTTACGGCGGGGGAATCGAACCTACATCGTTC
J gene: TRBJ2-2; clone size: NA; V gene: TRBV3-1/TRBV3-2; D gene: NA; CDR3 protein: CASSQELGATPNTGELFF; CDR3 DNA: TGTGCCAGCAGCCAAGAGCTGGGGGCAACCCCGAACACCGGGGAGCTGTTTTTT
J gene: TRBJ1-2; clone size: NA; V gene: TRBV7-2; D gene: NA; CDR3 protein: CASSRQEGYGYTF; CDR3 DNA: TGTGCCAGCAGCCGTCAGGAGGGCTATGGCTACACCTTC
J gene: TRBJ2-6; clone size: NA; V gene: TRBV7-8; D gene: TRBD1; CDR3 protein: CASSRGTGTGANVLTF; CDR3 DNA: TGTGCCAGCAGCCGAGGGACAGGGACTGGGGCCAACGTCCTGACTTTC
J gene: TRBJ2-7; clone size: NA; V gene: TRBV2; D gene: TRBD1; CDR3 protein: CASSRDRAYEQYF; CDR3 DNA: TGTGCCAGCAGCCGGGACAGGGCCTACGAGCAGTACTTC
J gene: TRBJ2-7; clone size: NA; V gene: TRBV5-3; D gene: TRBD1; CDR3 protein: CARSPEGTGDHPSYEQYF; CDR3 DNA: TGTGCCAGAAGCCCCGAAGGGACAGGGGACCACCCCTCCTACGAGCAGTACTTC
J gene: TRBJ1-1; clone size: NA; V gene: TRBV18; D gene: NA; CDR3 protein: CASSAGGVGGTEAFF; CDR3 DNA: TGTGCCAGCTCGGCCGGGGGGGTGGGAGGCACTGAAGCTTTCTTT
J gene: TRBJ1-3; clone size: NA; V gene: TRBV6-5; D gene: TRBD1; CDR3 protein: CASRDRGWGNTIYF; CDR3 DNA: TGTGCCAGCAGGGACAGGGGTTGGGGAAACACCATATATTTT
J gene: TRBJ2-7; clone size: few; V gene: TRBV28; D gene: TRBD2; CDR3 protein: CASTARAGSSYEQYF; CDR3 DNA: TGTGCCAGCACCGCCCGAGCGGGGAGCTCCTACGAGCAGTACTTC
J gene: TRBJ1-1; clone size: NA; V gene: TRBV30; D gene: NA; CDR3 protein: CAWSLETDLNTEAFF; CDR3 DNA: TGTGCCTGGAGTCTTGAGACAGACCTTAACACTGAAGCTTTCTTT
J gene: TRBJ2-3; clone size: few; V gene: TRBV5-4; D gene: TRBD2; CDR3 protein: CASRPGLAGVADTQYF; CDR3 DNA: TGTGCCAGCAGACCGGGACTAGCGGGAGTAGCAGATACGCAGTATTTT
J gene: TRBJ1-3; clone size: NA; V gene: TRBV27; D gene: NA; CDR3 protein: CASSWGGPGNTIYF; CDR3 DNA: TGTGCCAGCAGTTGGGGGGGGCCTGGAAACACCATATATTTT
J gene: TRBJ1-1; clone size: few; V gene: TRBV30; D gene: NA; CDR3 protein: CAGKRQLNTEAFF; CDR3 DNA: TGTGCCGGGAAAAGACAGTTGAACACTGAAGCTTTCTTT
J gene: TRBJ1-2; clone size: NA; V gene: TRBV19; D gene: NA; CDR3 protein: CASSIPQQGSYGYTF; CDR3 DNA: TGTGCCAGTAGTATCCCCCAGCAGGGGAGCTATGGCTACACCTTC
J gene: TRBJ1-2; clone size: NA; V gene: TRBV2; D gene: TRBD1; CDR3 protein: CASSGQGVSGYTF; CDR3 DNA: TGTGCCAGTTCGGGACAGGGGGTCTCTGGCTACACCTTC
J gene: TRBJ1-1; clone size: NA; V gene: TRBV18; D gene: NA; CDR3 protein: CASSPLGVGGENTEAFF; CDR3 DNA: TGTGCCAGCTCACCACTGGGCGTGGGCGGGGAGAACACTGAAGCTTTCTTT
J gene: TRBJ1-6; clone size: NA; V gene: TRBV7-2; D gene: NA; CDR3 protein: CASSPAWTQARSPLHF; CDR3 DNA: TGTGCCAGCAGCCCCGCATGGACACAAGCGAGGTCACCCCTCCACTTT
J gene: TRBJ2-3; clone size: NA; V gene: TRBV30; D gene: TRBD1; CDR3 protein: CAWSPGTGTDTQYF; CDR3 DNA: TGTGCCTGGAGTCCCGGGACAGGGACAGATACGCAGTATTTT
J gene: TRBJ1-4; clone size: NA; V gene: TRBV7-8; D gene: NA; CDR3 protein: CASSLRGYATNEKLFF; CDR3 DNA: TGTGCCAGCAGCCTAAGGGGATATGCAACTAATGAAAAACTGTTTTTT
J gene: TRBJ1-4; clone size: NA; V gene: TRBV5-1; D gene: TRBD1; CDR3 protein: CASSLSTDRAEKLFF; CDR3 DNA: TGCGCCAGCAGCTTGTCCACCGACAGGGCTGAAAAACTGTTTTTT
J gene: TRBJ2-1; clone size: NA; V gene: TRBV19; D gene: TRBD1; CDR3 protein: CASSTRGRSGINEQFF; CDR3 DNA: TGTGCCAGTAGTACCAGGGGGCGGTCAGGGATCAATGAGCAGTTCTTC
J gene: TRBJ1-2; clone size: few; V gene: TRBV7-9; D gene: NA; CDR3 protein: CASSHSSLYEGSNYGYTF; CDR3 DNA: TGTGCCAGCAGCCATTCTTCTTTGTACGAGGGATCAAACTATGGCTACACCTTC
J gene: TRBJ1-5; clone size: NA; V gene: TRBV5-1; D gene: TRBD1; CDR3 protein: CASSKTGGGNQPQHF; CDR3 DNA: TGCGCCAGCAGCAAGACAGGGGGCGGCAATCAGCCCCAGCATTTT
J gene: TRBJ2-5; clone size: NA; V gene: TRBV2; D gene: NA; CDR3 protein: CASGGQQETQYF; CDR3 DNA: TGTGCCAGCGGCGGACAGCAAGAGACCCAGTACTTC
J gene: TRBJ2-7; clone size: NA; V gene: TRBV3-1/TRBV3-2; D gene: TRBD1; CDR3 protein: CASSQAYLTDRHSYEQYF; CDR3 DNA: TGTGCCAGCAGCCAAGCATACCTTACGGACAGGCACTCCTACGAGCAGTACTTC
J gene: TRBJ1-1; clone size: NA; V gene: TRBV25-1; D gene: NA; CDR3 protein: CASSESGRAHGTEAFF; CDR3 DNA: TGTGCCAGCAGTGAAAGTGGCAGGGCGCATGGGACTGAAGCTTTCTTT
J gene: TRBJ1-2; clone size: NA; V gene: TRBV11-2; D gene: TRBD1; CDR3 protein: CASSFGQGSGYTF; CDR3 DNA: TGTGCCAGCAGCTTTGGACAGGGCTCGGGCTACACCTTC